This TCR beta chain was found in a study of long-term antiretroviral therapy in people with HIV. Turning to this clone: What it binds is not known.

The run of the v3.0 immunoSEQ assay was at survey level. Here immunoSEQ multiplex PCR was the method, and the copy in TCRdb shows in-frame clones only, minus some. The sample holds roughly 38,000 clones, around three quarters seen once. Study-wide results and caveats: The data indicate that diversity increased after ART but remained below transplant donor controls.

This clonotype was sampled from a man under 40 with HIV. Sequenced material: unsorted PBMCs, taken 3.4 years after starting antiretroviral therapy.

This CDR3 reads CASSATGTSGRTGELFF. In nucleotides, the CDR3 is TGCGCCAGCAGCGCGACCGGGACTAGCGGGAGGACCGGGGAGCTGTTTTTT. The chain joins TRBV5-1 to TRBJ2-2; 15 bases are shared with TRBD2. Germline V gene data show CDR1 as SGHRS and CDR2 as YFSETQ. The CDR3 spans 17 residues. Trimming removed 4 bases from V and 5 bases from J; junction bases left unmatched: 6.